These 12 T cell receptor beta chains came from one sample sequenced in a study of cytomegalovirus exposure and HLA in healthy donors. It was with 60 Vbeta and 13 Jbeta primers that the PCR ran. The method was immunoSEQ multiplex PCR; TCRdb's version includes in-frame clones alone and lacks a portion of them. The specimen's table records tens of thousands of clones. Source material: PBMCs. The receptor set was obtained from a woman aged 55 to 70 in good health and CMV-seronegative.

The chain is built from TRBV10-1 and TRBJ1-1; TRBD1 might be the D (5 bases). This CDR3 has 15 residues. V was cut by 5 bases and J by 5 bases, with 18 bases left in between. Germline values: CDR1 WNHNN, CDR2 SYGVQD (reference sequence). CDR3 sequence: CASSSSLLRATEAFF. DNA for the CDR3: TGCGCCAGCAGTTCAAGTCTTCTCAGGGCGACTGAAGCTTTCTTT.

The rearrangement uses TRBV5-8 and TRBJ2-2; 11 nucleotides agree with TRBD2. Germline CDR1 and CDR2: SGHTS and YDEGEE. There are 16 residues in the CDR3. After removal of 5 bases from V and 1 base from J, the junction contained 4 bases not matched to a gene. This chain's CDR3 is CASRQGTSGNTGELFF. The CDR3 region has the DNA TGTGCCAGCAGACAGGGGACTAGCGGGAACACCGGGGAGCTGTTTTTT.

J is TRBJ2-1 and V is TRBV30, with TRBD2 matching over 11 bases. The CDR3 is 15 residues long. The V segment lost 1 base and the J segment 9 bases; nucleotides outside the gene matches: 8. The V gene's germline CDR1 is GTSNPN and CDR2 SVGIG (reference sequence). The CDR3 coding sequence is TGTGCCTGGAGTGGTTTAGGGCTAGCGGGAGGTGAGCAGTTCTTC. It codes for CAWSGLGLAGGEQFF.

This chain joins TRBV5-1 and TRBJ2-7; D not resolved. V shed 7 bases and J shed 0 bases, with 8 bases lying between them. Germline V lookup: CDR1 SGHRS, CDR2 YFSETQ. The CDR3 consists of 12 residues. As DNA, the CDR3 is TGCGCCAGCGGCTCTCCCTCCTACGAGCAGTACTTC. It translates to CASGSPSYEQYF.

The chain couples TRBV4-2 to TRBJ2-1, with D maybe TRBD2 (8 bases). CDR3 length: 15 amino acids. CDR1 is LGHNA, CDR2 YNFKEQ, per germline. Between the trimmed V and J ends, which lost 4 bases and 5 bases, there was a span of 15 bases. The CDR3 sequence: CASSPGGTDNNEQFF. The CDR3 nucleotides read TGTGCCAGCAGCCCGGGAGGGACAGATAACAATGAGCAGTTCTTC.

The chain recombines TRBV4-2 with TRBJ2-1; TRBD2 agrees at 8 bases. V lost 0 bases to trimming and J lost 6 bases; unmatched junction nucleotides: 10. CDR3 length: 17 residues. Germline V lookup: CDR1 LGHNA, CDR2 YNFKEQ. The chain's CDR3 is CASSQDRGTGGGNEQFF. The CDR3 DNA reads TGTGCCAGCAGCCAAGATCGTGGGACGGGAGGGGGCAATGAGCAGTTCTTC.

The V gene is TRBV19, the J gene TRBJ2-2; maybe TRBD2 (7 bases). In germline, CDR1 is LNHDA, CDR2 SQIVND (reference sequence). This CDR3 is built from 16 residues. The V end was cut by 5 bases, the J end by 4 bases, with 17 bases between. The CDR3 coding sequence is TGTGCCAGTAGTGATACGGGGGGCTGGCGCACCGGGGAGCTGTTTTTT. Amino acids: CASSDTGGWRTGELFF. The full variable domain, its missing parts supplied by reference TRBV19 and TRBJ2-2, is DGGITQSPKYLFRKEGQNVTLSCEQNLNHDAMYWYRQDPGQGLRLIYYSQIVNDFQKGDIAEGYSVSREKKESFPLTVTSAQKNPTAFYLCASSDTGGWRTGELFFGEGSRLTVL.

V is TRBV6-6 and J is TRBJ1-2; 9 bases match TRBD1. J gave up 2 bases and V 6 bases, and 4 bases lay outside the gene matches. Germline values: CDR1 MNHNY, CDR2 SVGAGI (reference sequence). There are 14 residues in the CDR3. The CDR3, as DNA: TGTGCCAGCAGCCTACAGGGGGCGAACTATGGCTACACCTTC. This encodes CASSLQGANYGYTF.

V usage is TRBV7-9 and J usage is TRBJ2-1; 8 nucleotides align to TRBD2. Germline V gives CDR1 SEHNR, CDR2 FQNEAQ (reference sequence). The CDR3 is 19 residues long. V lost 5 bases and J lost 7; bases outside the gene matches: 22. In nucleotides, the CDR3 is TGTGCCAGCAGCCACCCGACTAGCGACACGCGGTCTGTATGGAATGAGCAGTTCTTC. Amino acids: CASSHPTSDTRSVWNEQFF.

The genes are TRBV19 and TRBJ2-1, with 8 positions matching TRBD1. This CDR3 is built from 14 residues. Trimming removed 5 bases from V and 5 bases from J; junction bases left unmatched: 5. Germline V gene data show CDR1 as LNHDA and CDR2 as SQIVND (reference sequence). CDR3 DNA sequence: TGTGCCAGTAGTCCCACAGGGGGTAACAATGAGCAGTTCTTC. It yields the protein CASSPTGGNNEQFF.

The rearrangement joins TRBV2 to TRBJ1-3; unclear D gene. This CDR3 spans 14 amino acids. V was pared by 6 bases and J by 1 base, with 10 bases between. The germline V gene encodes CDR1 SNHLY and CDR2 FYNNEI. The CDR3 DNA reads TGTGCCAGCAGGGGAGTTAGTTCTGGAAACACCATATATTTT. Protein product: CASRGVSSGNTIYF.

The chain couples TRBV5-1 to TRBJ2-1; TRBD2 aligns across 9 bases. The CDR3 consists of 15 residues. Trimming at V came to 7 bases and at J to 5 bases, leaving 10 bases not matched to a gene. Germline CDR1 reads SGHRS; CDR2 reads YFSETQ. The CDR3 spells CASVMGLAGNNEQFF. CDR3 DNA sequence: TGCGCCAGCGTAATGGGTCTAGCGGGGAACAATGAGCAGTTCTTC.